This TCR beta chain was recovered during a study of response to subunit inactivated influenza vaccine. Germline CDR1 is MGHRA and CDR2 is YSYEKL. The CDR3 is 14 amino acids. The ends were cut back, 1 base at V and 7 bases at J, with 11 bases in the middle. TCRdb re-derived calls from the RT-PCR reads in MiXCR, one entry per CDR3 protein. The table lists 150,000 to 200,000 distinct CDR3 sequences, about an eighth of them singletons. The same sample was also studied in work on T cells expressing NK-cell markers. That paper adds: For TCR beta, cDNA was produced by 5'RACE template switching with UMIs. About 1.0-7.0% of CD8+ T cells in roughly six donors belonged to dominant NKG2C+ clonotypes.

Sequencing was performed on CD8+ T cells sorted from PBMCs, taken roughly 12 days after vaccination. The chain uses TRBV4-1 and TRBJ2-1; D unresolved. The receptor comes from a man aged 45 to 65 who received an inactivated influenza vaccine. This CDR3 reads CASSQVQIGNEQFF. The CDR3 coding sequence is TGCGCCAGCAGCCAAGTACAGATAGGGAATGAGCAGTTCTTC.